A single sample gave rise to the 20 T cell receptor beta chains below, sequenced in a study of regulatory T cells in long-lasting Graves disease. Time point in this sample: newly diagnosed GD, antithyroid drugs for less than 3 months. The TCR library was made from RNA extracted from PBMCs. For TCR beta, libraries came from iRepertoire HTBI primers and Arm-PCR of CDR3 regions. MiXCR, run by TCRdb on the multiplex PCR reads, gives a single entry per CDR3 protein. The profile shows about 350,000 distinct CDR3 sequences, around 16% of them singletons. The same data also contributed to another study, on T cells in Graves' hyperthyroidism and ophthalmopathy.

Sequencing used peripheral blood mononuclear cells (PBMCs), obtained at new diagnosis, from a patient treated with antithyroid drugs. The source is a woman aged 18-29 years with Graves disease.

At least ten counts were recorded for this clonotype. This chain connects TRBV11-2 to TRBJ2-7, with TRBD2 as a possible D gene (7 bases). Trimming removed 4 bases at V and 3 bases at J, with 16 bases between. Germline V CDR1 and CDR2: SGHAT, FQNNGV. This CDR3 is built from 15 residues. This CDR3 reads CASSSHREGVYEQYF. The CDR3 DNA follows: TGTGCCAGCAGCTCCCACAGGGAGGGGGTCTACGAGCAGTACTTC.

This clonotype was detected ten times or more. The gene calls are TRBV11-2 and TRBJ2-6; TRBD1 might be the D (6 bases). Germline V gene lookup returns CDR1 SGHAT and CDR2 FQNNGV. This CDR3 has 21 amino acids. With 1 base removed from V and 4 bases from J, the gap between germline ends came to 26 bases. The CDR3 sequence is CASSLVYRALGAVRGANVLTF. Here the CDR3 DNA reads TGTGCCAGCAGCTTAGTTTATAGGGCGTTGGGGGCAGTCCGGGGGGCCAACGTCCTGACTTTC. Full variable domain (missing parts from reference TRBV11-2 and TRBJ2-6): EAGVAQSPRYKIIEKRQSVAFWCNPISGHATLYWYQQILGQGPKLLIQFQNNGVVDDSQLPKDRFSAERLKGVDSTLKIQPAKLEDSAVYLCASSLVYRALGAVRGANVLTFGAGSRLTVL.

The CDR3 sequence: CASSQEGRTGNTIYF. DNA of the CDR3: TGTGCCAGCAGCCAAGAGGGGAGGACTGGAAACACCATATATTTT. This chain connects TRBV4-2 to TRBJ1-3; the D is unclear. V shed 0 bases and J shed 2 bases, with 8 bases lying between them. CDR3 size: 15 residues. Germline values: CDR1 LGHNA, CDR2 YNFKEQ.

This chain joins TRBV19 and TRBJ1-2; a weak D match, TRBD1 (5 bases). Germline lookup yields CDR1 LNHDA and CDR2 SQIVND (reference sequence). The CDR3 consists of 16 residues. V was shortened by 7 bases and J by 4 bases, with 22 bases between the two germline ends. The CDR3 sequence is CASTPQEGLAPYGYTF. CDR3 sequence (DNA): TGTGCCAGTACCCCGCAAGAGGGACTGGCGCCCTATGGCTACACCTTC.

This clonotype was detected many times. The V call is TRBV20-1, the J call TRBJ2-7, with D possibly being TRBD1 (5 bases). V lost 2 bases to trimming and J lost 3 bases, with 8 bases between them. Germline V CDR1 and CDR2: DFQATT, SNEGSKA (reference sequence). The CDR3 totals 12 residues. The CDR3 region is CSARPDSYEQYF. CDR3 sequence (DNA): TGCAGTGCTAGACCTGACAGCTACGAGCAGTACTTC.

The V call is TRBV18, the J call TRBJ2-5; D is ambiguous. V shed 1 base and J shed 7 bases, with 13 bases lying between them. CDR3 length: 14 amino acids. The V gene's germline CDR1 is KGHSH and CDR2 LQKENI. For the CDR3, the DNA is TGTGCCAGCTCACCACGAGCTAGTTTAAGGACCCAGTACTTC. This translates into CASSPRASLRTQYF.

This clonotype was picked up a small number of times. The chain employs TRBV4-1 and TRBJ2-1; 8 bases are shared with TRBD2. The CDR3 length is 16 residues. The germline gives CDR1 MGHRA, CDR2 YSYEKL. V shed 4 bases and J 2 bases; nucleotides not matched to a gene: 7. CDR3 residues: CASSPPPGGPYNEQFF. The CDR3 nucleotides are TGCGCCAGCAGCCCCCCCCCGGGGGGGCCCTACAATGAGCAGTTCTTC.

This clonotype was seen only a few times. CDR3 DNA: TGCGCCAGCAGCCCGGTTTGGAGTAGCGCAACCTACGAGCAGTACTTC. It yields the protein CASSPVWSSATYEQYF. The chain joins TRBV4-1 to TRBJ2-7; D is perhaps TRBD2 (5 bases). Germline V gene data show CDR1 as MGHRA and CDR2 as YSYEKL. V was clipped by 4 bases and J by 2 bases, with 18 bases between them. The CDR3 spans 16 residues.

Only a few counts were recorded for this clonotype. This chain's CDR3 is CSASQGDRETQYF. The CDR3 DNA is TGCAGTGCTAGTCAGGGGGATCGAGAGACCCAGTACTTC. This chain joins TRBV20-1 and TRBJ2-5; 7 bases agree with TRBD1. The length of the CDR3 is 13 residues. Germline CDR1 and CDR2: DFQATT and SNEGSKA (reference sequence). Germline trimming cut 3 bases from V and 4 bases from J; bases unmatched to any gene: 5.

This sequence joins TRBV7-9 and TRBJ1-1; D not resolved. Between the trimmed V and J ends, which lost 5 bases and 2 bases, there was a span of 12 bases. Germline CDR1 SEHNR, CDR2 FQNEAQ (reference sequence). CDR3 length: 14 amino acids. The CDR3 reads CASSRILGNTEAFF. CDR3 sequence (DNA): TGTGCCAGCAGCCGGATCCTGGGTAACACTGAAGCTTTCTTT.

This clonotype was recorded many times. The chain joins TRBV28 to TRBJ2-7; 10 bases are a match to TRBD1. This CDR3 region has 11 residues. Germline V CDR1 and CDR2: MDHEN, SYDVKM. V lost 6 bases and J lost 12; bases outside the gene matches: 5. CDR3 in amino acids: CASSQGQGVYF. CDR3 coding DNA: TGTGCCAGCAGCCAAGGACAGGGGGTGTACTTC.

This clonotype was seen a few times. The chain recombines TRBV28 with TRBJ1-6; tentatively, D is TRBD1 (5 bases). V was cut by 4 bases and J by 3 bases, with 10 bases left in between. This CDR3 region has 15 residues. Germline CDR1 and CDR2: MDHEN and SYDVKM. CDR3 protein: CASSSRQIYNSPLHF. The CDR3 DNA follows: TGTGCCAGCAGTTCTCGACAGATCTATAATTCACCCCTCCACTTT.

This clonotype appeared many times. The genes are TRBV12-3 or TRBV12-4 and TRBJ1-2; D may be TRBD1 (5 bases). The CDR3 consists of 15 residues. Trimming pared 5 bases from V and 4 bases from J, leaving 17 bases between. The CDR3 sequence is CASSAPSRDVYGYTF. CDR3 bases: TGTGCCAGCAGTGCCCCCTCCCGGGACGTCTATGGCTACACCTTC.

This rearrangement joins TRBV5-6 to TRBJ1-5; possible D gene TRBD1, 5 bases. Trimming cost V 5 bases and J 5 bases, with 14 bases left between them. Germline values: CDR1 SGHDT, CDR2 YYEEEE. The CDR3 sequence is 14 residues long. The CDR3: CASSQGPGDQPQHF. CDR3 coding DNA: TGTGCCAGCAGTCAGGGCCCCGGGGATCAGCCCCAGCATTTT.

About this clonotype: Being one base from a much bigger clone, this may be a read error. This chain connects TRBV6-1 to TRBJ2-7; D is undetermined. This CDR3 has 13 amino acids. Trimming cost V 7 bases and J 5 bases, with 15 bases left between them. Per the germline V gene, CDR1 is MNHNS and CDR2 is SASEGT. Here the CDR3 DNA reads TGTGCCAGCATTTTAGGATTGGGCGACGAGCAGTACTTC. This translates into CASILGLGDEQYF.

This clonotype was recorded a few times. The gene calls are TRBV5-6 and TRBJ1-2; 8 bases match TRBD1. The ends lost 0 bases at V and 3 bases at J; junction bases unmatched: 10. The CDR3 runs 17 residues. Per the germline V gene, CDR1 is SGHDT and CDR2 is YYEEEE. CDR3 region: CASSLGRGRGEDYGYTF. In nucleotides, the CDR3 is TGTGCCAGCAGCTTGGGCAGGGGGCGAGGAGAGGACTATGGCTACACCTTC.

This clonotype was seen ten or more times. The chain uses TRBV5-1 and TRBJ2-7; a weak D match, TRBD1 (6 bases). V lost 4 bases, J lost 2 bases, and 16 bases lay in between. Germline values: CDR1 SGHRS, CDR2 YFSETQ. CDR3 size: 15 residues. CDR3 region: CASSAAGTNAYEQYF. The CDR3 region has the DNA TGCGCCAGCAGCGCGGCCGGGACAAATGCCTACGAGCAGTACTTC.

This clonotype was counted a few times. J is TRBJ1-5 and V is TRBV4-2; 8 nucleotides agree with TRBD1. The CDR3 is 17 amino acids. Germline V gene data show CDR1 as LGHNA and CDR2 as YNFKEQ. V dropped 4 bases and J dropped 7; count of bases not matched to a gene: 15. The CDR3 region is CASSLRPGGNSAQPQHF. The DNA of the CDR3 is TGTGCCAGCAGCCTGCGGCCAGGGGGCAATTCAGCCCAGCCCCAGCATTTT.

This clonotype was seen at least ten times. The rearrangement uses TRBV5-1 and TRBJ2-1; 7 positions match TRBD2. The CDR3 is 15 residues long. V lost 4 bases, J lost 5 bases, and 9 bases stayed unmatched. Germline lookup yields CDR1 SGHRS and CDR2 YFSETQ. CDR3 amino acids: CASSGPRDYNNEQFF. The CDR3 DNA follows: TGCGCCAGCAGCGGCCCCCGGGACTACAACAATGAGCAGTTCTTC.

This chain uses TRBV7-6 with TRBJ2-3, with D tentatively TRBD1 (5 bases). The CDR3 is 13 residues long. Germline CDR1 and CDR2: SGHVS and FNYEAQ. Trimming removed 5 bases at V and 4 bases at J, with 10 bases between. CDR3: CASSPQVADTQYF. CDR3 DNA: TGTGCCAGCAGCCCACAGGTCGCAGATACGCAGTATTTT.